This TCR beta chain was observed in a study of Tregs in tolerant kidney transplant recipients. Profiling relied on immunoSEQ multiplex PCR, and the TCRdb table lists in-frame clones only, not all of them. The repertoire has tens of thousands of clones, roughly 91% of them found once; the top ten carry approximately 0.39%. Notes on the study in general: Tolerant patients' donor-specific Tregs expanded beyond overall Tregs, suggesting antigen-driven growth.

As to this clone: The antigen remains unidentified.

V shed 2 bases, J shed 6 bases, and the junction held 3 bases outside the gene matches. Germline loops: CDR1 MNHEY, CDR2 SVGAGI. This CDR3 has 15 residues. V and J are TRBV6-5 and TRBJ2-2, with 10 bases aligning to TRBD2. The receptor's source is a human donor who received a combined kidney and bone marrow transplant. This sample comprised CD4+ T cells from blood, obtained before the transplant. The CDR3 reads CASSYSLAGAGELFF. The DNA of the CDR3 is TGTGCCAGCAGTTACAGTCTAGCGGGAGCCGGGGAGCTGTTTTTT.